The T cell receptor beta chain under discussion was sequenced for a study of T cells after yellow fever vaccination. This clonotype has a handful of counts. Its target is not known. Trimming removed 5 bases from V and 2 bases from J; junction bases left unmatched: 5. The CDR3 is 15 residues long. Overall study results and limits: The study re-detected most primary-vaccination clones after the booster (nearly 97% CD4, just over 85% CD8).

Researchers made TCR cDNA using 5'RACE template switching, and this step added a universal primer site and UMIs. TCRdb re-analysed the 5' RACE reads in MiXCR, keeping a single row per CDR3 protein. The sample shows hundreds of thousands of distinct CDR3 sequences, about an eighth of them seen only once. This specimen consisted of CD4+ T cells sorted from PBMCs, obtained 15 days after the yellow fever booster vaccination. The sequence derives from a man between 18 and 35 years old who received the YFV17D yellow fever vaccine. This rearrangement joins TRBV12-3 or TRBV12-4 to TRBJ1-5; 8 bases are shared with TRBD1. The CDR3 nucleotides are TGTGCCAGCAGTAAACTGGGACAGGGCAATCAGCCCCAGCATTTT. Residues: CASSKLGQGNQPQHF.